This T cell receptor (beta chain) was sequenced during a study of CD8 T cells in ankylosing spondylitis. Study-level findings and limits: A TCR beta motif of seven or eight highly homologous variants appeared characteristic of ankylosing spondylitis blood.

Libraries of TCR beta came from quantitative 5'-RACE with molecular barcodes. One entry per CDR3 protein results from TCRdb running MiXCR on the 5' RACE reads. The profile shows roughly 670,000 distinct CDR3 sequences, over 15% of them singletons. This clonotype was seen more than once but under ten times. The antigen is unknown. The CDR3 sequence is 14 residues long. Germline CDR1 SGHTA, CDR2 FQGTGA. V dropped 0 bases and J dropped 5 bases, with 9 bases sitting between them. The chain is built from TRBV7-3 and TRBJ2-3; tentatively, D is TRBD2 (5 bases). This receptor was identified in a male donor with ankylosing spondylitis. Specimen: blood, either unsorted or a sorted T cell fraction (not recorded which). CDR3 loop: CASSLTGGGDTQYF. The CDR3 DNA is TGTGCCAGCAGCTTAACTGGAGGTGGAGATACGCAGTATTTT.